This T cell receptor beta chain was recovered during a study of T cell responses to AZD1222 COVID-19 vaccine. Broader study findings: The breadth and depth of Spike-specific TCRs increased once two AZD1222 doses had been given. Mapped onto spike, vaccine-associated CD4 TCRs spanned it and were dominant at 160-218 and 743-854.

Trimming pared 6 bases from V and 0 bases from J, leaving 10 bases between. The germline V gene has CDR1 SGHTS and CDR2 YDEGEE. The CDR3 consists of 14 residues. As for this clone: Its specificity is not known.

Only in-frame clones appear in the TCRdb table, and some are missing; sequencing was by immunoSEQ multiplex PCR. This sample has 150,000 to 200,000 clones, with roughly 93% found just once. The V call is TRBV5-8, the J call TRBJ2-1; D not certain. This sequence was found in an adult in good health. The source material was peripheral blood, sampled on day 0 of AZD1222 vaccination. This chain's CDR3 is CASNDWSSYNEQFF. The CDR3 DNA sequence: TGTGCCAGCAACGACTGGAGCTCCTACAATGAGCAGTTCTTC.